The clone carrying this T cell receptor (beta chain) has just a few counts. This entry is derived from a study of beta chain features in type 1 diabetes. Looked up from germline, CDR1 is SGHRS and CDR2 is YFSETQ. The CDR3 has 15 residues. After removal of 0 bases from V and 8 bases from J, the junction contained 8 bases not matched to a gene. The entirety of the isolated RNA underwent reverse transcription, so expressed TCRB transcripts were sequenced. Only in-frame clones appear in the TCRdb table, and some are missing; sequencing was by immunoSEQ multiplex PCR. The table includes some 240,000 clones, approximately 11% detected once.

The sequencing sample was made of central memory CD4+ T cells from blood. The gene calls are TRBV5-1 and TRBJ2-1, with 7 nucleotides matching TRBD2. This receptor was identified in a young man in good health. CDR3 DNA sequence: TGCGCCAGCAGCTTGGGGGAGGGCCGGTTCGATGAGCAGTTCTTC. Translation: CASSLGEGRFDEQFF.